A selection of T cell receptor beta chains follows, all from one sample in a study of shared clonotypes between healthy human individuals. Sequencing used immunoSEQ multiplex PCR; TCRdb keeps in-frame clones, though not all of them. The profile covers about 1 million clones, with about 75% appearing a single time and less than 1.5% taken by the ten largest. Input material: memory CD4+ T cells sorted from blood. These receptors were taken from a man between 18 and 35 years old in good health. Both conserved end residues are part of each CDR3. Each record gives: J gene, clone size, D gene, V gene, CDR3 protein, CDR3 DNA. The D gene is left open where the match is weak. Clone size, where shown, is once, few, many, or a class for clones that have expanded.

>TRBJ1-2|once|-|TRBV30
CAWRSWGSGGYTF
TGTGCCTGGAGATCGTGGGGATCTGGTGGCTACACCTTC
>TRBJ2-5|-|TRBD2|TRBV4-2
CASSRRYGLAGAQETQYF
TGTGCCAGCAGCCGACGCTATGGACTAGCGGGGGCCCAAGAGACCCAGTACTTC
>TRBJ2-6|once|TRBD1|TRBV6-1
CASSEGTAGANVLTF
TGTGCCAGCAGTGAGGGGACAGCTGGGGCCAACGTCCTGACTTTC
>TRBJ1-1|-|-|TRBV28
CASSFPGQSNTEAFF
TGTGCCAGCAGTTTCCCCGGACAGAGTAACACTGAAGCTTTCTTT
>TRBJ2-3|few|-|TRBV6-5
CASSYSVGVTDTQYF
TGTGCCAGCAGTTACTCCGTCGGGGTCACAGATACGCAGTATTTT
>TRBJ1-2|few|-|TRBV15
CATSRDRYYGYTF
TGTGCCACCAGCAGAGACAGGTACTATGGCTACACCTTC
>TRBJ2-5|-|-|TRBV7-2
CASSLTLSTQYF
TGTGCCAGCAGCTTAACGTTGTCGACCCAGTACTTC
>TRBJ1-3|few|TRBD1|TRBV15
CATSTDRVPGNTIYF
TGTGCCACCAGCACCGACAGGGTCCCTGGAAACACCATATATTTT
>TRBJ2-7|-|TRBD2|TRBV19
CASSTGGYEQYF
TGTGCCAGTAGTACGGGGGGATACGAGCAGTACTTC
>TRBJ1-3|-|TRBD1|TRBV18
CASSPGQGLYGNTIYF
TGTGCCAGCTCGCCCGGACAGGGGCTTTATGGAAACACCATATATTTT
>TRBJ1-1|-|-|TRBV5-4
CASSLGRGPGTEAFF
TGTGCCAGCAGTTTGGGGAGGGGCCCCGGCACTGAAGCTTTCTTT
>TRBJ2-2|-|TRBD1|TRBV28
CASTLGGANTGELFF
TGTGCCAGCACCCTAGGGGGCGCGAACACCGGGGAGCTGTTTTTT
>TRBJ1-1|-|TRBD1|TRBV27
CATREFRQGNTEAFF
TGTGCCACCCGCGAATTTAGACAGGGGAACACTGAAGCTTTCTTT
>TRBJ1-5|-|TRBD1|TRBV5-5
CASSLQGANNQPQHF
TGTGCCAGCAGCTTACAGGGGGCGAACAATCAGCCCCAGCATTTT
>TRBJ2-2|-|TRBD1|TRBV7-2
CASSPRTGAGELFF
TGTGCCAGCAGCCCGCGGACAGGGGCCGGGGAGCTGTTTTTT
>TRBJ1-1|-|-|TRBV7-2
CASSLFQAAEAFF
TGTGCCAGCAGCTTATTTCAGGCTGCTGAAGCTTTCTTT
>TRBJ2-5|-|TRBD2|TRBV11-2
CASYTATSGQETQYF
TGTGCCAGCTACACGGCGACTAGCGGACAAGAGACCCAGTACTTC
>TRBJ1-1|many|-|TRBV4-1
CASSDLENTEAFF
TGCGCCAGCAGCGACTTGGAGAACACTGAAGCTTTCTTT
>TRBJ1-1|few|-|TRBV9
CASSVVGTFEAFF
TGTGCCAGCAGCGTAGTAGGAACATTTGAAGCTTTCTTT
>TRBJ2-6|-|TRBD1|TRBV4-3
CASSQVWATGGVSGANVLTF
TGCGCCAGCAGCCAAGTCTGGGCGACAGGGGGCGTTTCTGGGGCCAACGTCCTGACTTTC
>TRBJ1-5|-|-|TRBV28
CASSFSGIGQPQHF
TGTGCCAGCAGTTTCTCCGGGATCGGACAGCCCCAGCATTTT
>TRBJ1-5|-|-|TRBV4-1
CASSQDPFEEQVNQPQHF
TGCGCCAGCAGCCAAGATCCCTTTGAGGAGCAGGTCAATCAGCCCCAGCATTTT
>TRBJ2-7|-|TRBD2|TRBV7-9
CATSTSGGAYYEQYF
TGTGCCACCTCTACTAGCGGGGGGGCCTACTACGAGCAGTACTTC
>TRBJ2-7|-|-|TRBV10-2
CASKAYSGSSYEQYF
TGCGCCAGCAAGGCCTATAGTGGGTCTTCCTACGAGCAGTACTTC
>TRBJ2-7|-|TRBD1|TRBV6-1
CAGLRDRVQYEQYF
TGTGCCGGCCTCCGGGACAGGGTACAATACGAGCAGTACTTC
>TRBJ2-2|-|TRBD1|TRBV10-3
CAISEPDRGRGGELFF
TGTGCCATCAGTGAGCCAGACAGGGGACGGGGCGGGGAGCTGTTTTTT
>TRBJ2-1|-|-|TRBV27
CASSLSSTRLYGEQFF
TGTGCCAGCAGTTTATCATCGACTAGGCTTTATGGTGAGCAGTTCTTC
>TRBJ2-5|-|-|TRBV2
CASSEERRETQYF
TGTGCCAGCAGTGAAGAGCGTAGGGAGACCCAGTACTTC
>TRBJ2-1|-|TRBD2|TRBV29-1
CSVDGSGGQNEQFF
TGCAGCGTTGATGGTAGCGGGGGCCAAAATGAGCAGTTCTTC
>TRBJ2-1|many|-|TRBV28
CASSLSRVTVFYNEQFF
TGTGCCAGCAGTTTGTCCAGGGTGACGGTCTTCTACAATGAGCAGTTCTTC
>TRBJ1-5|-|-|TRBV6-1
CASSRVQNNQPQHF
TGTGCCAGCAGTCGGGTTCAGAACAATCAGCCCCAGCATTTT
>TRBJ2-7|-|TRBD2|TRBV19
CASSPGLALLSSYEQYF
TGTGCCAGTAGTCCCGGACTAGCGCTCCTAAGCTCCTACGAGCAGTACTTC
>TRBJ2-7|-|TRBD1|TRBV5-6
CASSLDRGLDEQYF
TGTGCCAGCAGCTTGGACAGGGGGCTAGACGAGCAGTACTTC
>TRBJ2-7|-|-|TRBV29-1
CSVRASTYEQYF
TGCAGCGTACGGGCCTCGACCTACGAGCAGTACTTC
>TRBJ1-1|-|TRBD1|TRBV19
CASRTGRAGAFF
TGTGCCAGTAGGACAGGGCGGGCTGGGGCTTTCTTT